This TCR beta chain was sequenced for a study of brain T cells in children with intractable seizures. The CDR3 consists of 14 residues. The V end was cut by 0 bases, the J end by 6 bases, with 10 bases between. From germline, CDR1 is MNHNS and CDR2 SASEGT. Here immunoSEQ multiplex PCR was the method, and the copy in TCRdb shows in-frame clones only, minus some. The sample records about 340,000 clones, over 90% being singletons. Time point reported: blood from clinic visit 5 months post-surgery; TSC patient then seizure free. Sequencing was limited to surgery cases with top T cell transcript signatures in brain tissue.

This receptor was taken from a boy younger than two with tuberous sclerosis and intractable seizures. The V gene is TRBV6-1, the J gene TRBJ2-3; D remains ambiguous. The sequencing here drew on peripheral blood, taken approximately 5 months after surgery. The chain's CDR3 is CASSEAPKWDTQYF. CDR3 DNA sequence: TGTGCCAGCAGTGAAGCGCCCAAATGGGATACGCAGTATTTT.